This record covers a single T cell receptor beta chain. Its specificity is not known. This entry comes from a study of PD-1 blockade in mismatch repair-deficient tumors. Overall study: Enrolled about 2012-2016, patients had progressing, pretreated mismatch repair-deficient cancers of 12 types.

Trimming left V 6 bases short and J 0 bases short, with 8 bases between. Germline V gene sequence: CDR1 WSHSY, CDR2 SAAADI. The CDR3 length is 14 residues. Notes on the study in general: After pembrolizumab, tumor-resident clones rose rapidly, then generally contracted before radiologic responses.

The protocol was immunoSEQ multiplex PCR, while the TCRdb copy is restricted to in-frame clones and leaves out a portion. The sample consists of around 50,000 clones, 78% of them appearing once. The source is an adult with mismatch repair-deficient cancer. The sample consisted of peripheral blood, taken 4 weeks after starting pembrolizumab. The chain carries TRBV10-2 and TRBJ2-2; D remains ambiguous. CDR3 in amino acids: CASRTDSNTGELFF. CDR3 bases: TGCGCCAGCAGAACAGACTCGAACACCGGGGAGCTGTTTTTT.